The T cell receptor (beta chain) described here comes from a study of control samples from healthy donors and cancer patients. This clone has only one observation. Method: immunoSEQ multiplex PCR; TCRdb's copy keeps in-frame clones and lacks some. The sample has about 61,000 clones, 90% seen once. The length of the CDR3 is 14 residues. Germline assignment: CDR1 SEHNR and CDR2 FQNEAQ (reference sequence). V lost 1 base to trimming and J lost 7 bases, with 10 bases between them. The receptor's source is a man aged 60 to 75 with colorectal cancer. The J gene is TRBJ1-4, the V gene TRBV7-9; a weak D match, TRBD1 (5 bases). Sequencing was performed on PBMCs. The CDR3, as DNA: TGTGCCAGCAGCTTAGTGGGGCTTGGTGAAAAACTGTTTTTT. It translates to CASSLVGLGEKLFF.